The 8 T cell receptor beta chains below were found in one sample sequenced in a study of lymphopenia after photon versus proton radiotherapy. Sequencing was performed with immunoSEQ multiplex PCR; in TCRdb, only in-frame clones are kept and a portion is missing. The profile shows 42,000 or so clones, approximately 83% of them singletons. The material was peripheral blood, obtained from a patient treated with proton-based radiotherapy. These receptors were collected from a woman in her 70s with pancreatic cancer.

The CDR3 loop reads CACTVAGGPRETQYF. CDR3 bases: TGTGCCTGCACGGTAGCGGGAGGGCCGAGAGAGACCCAGTACTTC. This rearrangement joins TRBV30 to TRBJ2-5, with 11 bases aligning to TRBD2. CDR3 length: 15 amino acids. Germline assignment: CDR1 GTSNPN and CDR2 SVGIG (reference sequence). After removal of 6 bases from V and 4 bases from J, the junction contained 10 bases not matched to a gene.

J is TRBJ2-5 and V is TRBV6-6; 12 bases align to TRBD2. The V gene end was trimmed by 6 bases and the J gene end by 4 bases; junction bases not matched to a gene: 3. Germline CDR1 MNHNY, CDR2 SVGAGI (reference sequence). The CDR3 runs to 14 residues. The CDR3 loop is CASRPGLAGETQYF. The CDR3 nucleotides are TGTGCCAGCAGGCCGGGACTAGCGGGAGAGACCCAGTACTTC.

This chain joins TRBV6-5 and TRBJ2-1; 8 bases are a match to TRBD1. CDR1 MNHEY and CDR2 SVGAGI come from the germline V gene. The V segment lost 6 bases and the J segment 5 bases; nucleotides outside the gene matches: 6. The CDR3 consists of 14 residues. The CDR3 loop reads CASRLDRVDNEQFF. The CDR3 bases are TGTGCCAGCAGATTGGACAGGGTTGACAATGAGCAGTTCTTC.

The chain uses TRBV5-1 and TRBJ1-4, with TRBD1 matching 7 bases. CDR3 size: 20 residues. CDR1 is SGHRS and CDR2 is YFSETQ in the germline V gene. V trimming: 4 bases; J trimming: 4 bases; junction bases outside the gene matches: 22. This CDR3 is CASSHGLRQGGEGHNEKLFF. In nucleotides, the CDR3 is TGCGCCAGCAGCCACGGTCTACGACAGGGAGGGGAGGGCCATAATGAAAAACTGTTTTTT.

The chain employs TRBV15 and TRBJ1-2, with D possibly matching TRBD1 (5 bases). V was clipped by 3 bases and J by 10 bases, with 18 bases between them. CDR1 and CDR2 (germline): LNHNV, YYDKDF (reference sequence). The CDR3 extends over 14 amino acids. The CDR3 bases are TGTGCCACCAGCAGGGCAACAGTAGGACATGACTACACCTTC. Amino acid sequence: CATSRATVGHDYTF.

The chain links TRBV7-2 to TRBJ1-4; TRBD1 agrees at 10 bases. This CDR3 contains 14 residues. CDR1 and CDR2 (germline): SGHTA, FQGNSA. V trimming: 5 bases; J trimming: 7 bases; junction bases outside the gene matches: 4. The CDR3 DNA follows: TGTGCCAGCAGCCTCGGGACAGGGGTTGAAAAACTGTTTTTT. This codes for CASSLGTGVEKLFF.

V is TRBV19 and J is TRBJ2-5, with D tentatively TRBD2 (5 bases). V lost 5 bases and J 3 bases, leaving 13 bases between the germline ends. Germline loops: CDR1 LNHDA, CDR2 SQIVND (reference sequence). This CDR3 has 14 amino acids. CDR3 sequence reads: CASSRGEMEETQYF. The DNA for the CDR3 is TGTGCCAGTAGTCGGGGAGAAATGGAAGAGACCCAGTACTTC.

Concerning this clone: The junction shows a germline mismatch at one end, possibly a read error. The chain employs TRBV7-6 and TRBJ1-3; possible D gene TRBD1, 6 bases. CDR1 and CDR2 (germline): SGHVS, FNYEAQ. The CDR3 sequence is 17 residues long. The CDR3 is CASSLAQGLSSGNTIYF. CDR3 sequence (DNA): TGTGCCAGCAGCCTAGCTCAGGGGCTAAGCTCTGGAAACACCATATATTTT.